The 10 T cell receptor beta chains in this list originate from one sample, sequenced in a study of blood T cell repertoires in COVID-19. Some clones are missing from TCRdb's copy, which holds only in-frame ones; the method was immunoSEQ multiplex PCR. This table holds approximately 200,000 clones, about 82% found once. Sequencing was performed on PBMCs or T cells enriched from blood (not recorded which). The source of these receptors is a young woman who had recovered from COVID-19.

The gene calls are TRBV7-2 and TRBJ2-1; 12 nucleotides agree with TRBD2. V lost 5 bases, J lost 9 bases, and 5 bases stayed unmatched. There are 14 residues in the CDR3. Germline V CDR1 and CDR2: SGHTA, FQGNSA. In DNA, the CDR3 is TGTGCCAGCAGCCACGGGACTAGCGGGTTTGAGCAGTTCTTC. The encoded protein is CASSHGTSGFEQFF.

This chain joins TRBV3-1 (or the pseudogene TRBV3-2) and TRBJ2-2; D is unclear. The V gene's germline CDR1 is LGHDT and CDR2 YNNKEL (reference sequence). The CDR3 sequence is 18 residues long. V was cut by 1 base and J by 1 base, with 16 bases left in between. The CDR3 loop reads CASSQGPPTTLNTGELFF. CDR3 nucleotide sequence: TGTGCCAGCAGCCAAGGACCGCCCACTACCCTGAACACCGGGGAGCTGTTTTTT.

This clone was picked up a small number of times. The V call is TRBV19, the J call TRBJ1-2; tentative D call: TRBD1 (5 bases). Germline-derived CDR1 and CDR2 are LNHDA and SQIVND (reference sequence). This CDR3 contains 15 residues. V dropped 3 bases and J dropped 2 bases, with 13 bases sitting between them. The CDR3: CASSIQTGGNYGYTF. As DNA, the CDR3 is TGTGCCAGTAGTATTCAAACAGGCGGAAACTATGGCTACACCTTC.

The rearrangement joins TRBV6-1 to TRBJ2-7; TRBD2 aligns across 11 bases. The CDR3 is 19 residues long. Germline V CDR1 and CDR2: MNHNS, SASEGT. V shed 0 bases, J shed 2 bases, and the junction held 12 bases outside the gene matches. The CDR3: CASSEALRQTSGVPYEQYF. The DNA for the CDR3 is TGTGCCAGCAGTGAAGCGCTTCGACAGACTAGCGGGGTCCCCTACGAGCAGTACTTC.

This clone has a single count. The chain has TRBV5-4 and TRBJ1-2; unclear D gene. Trimming pared 0 bases from V and 1 base from J, leaving 10 bases between. The CDR3 length is 15 residues. Germline V CDR1 and CDR2: SGHNT, YYREEE (reference sequence). In nucleotides, the CDR3 is TGTGCCAGCAGCTTGGGCAACTCCCTTAACTATGGCTACACCTTC. Its translation is CASSLGNSLNYGYTF.

Details on this clone: Other DNA sequences in this sample translate to the same CDR3. CDR3 bases: TGTGCCAGCAGTTTTAGTTCTGGGGCCAACGTCCTGACTTTC. It specifies CASSFSSGANVLTF. The rearrangement links TRBV28 to TRBJ2-6; D not certain. Germline CDR1 is MDHEN and CDR2 is SYDVKM. There are 14 residues in the CDR3. Between the trimmed V and J ends, which lost 3 bases and 1 base, there was a span of 4 bases.

The rearrangement uses TRBV7-9 and TRBJ2-5; TRBD2 aligns across 10 bases. V was pared by 3 bases and J by 0 bases, with 4 bases of the junction left unmatched. CDR3 length: 16 amino acids. CDR1 is SEHNR, CDR2 FQNEAQ, per germline (reference sequence). CDR3 sequence reads: CASSFSAGGNQETQYF. In DNA, the CDR3 is TGTGCCAGCAGCTTTTCAGCGGGAGGGAACCAAGAGACCCAGTACTTC. The full variable domain, its missing parts supplied by reference TRBV7-9 and TRBJ2-5, is DTGVSQNPRHKITKRGQNVTFRCDPISEHNRLYWYRQTLGQGPEFLTYFQNEAQLEKSRLLSDRFSAERPKGSFSTLEIQRTEQGDSAMYLCASSFSAGGNQETQYFGPGTRLLVL.

The chain couples TRBV7-2 to TRBJ2-7, with 11 bases matching TRBD1. V lost 5 bases and J lost 0; bases outside the gene matches: 3. Germline V gene lookup returns CDR1 SGHTA and CDR2 FQGNSA. CDR3 length equals 15 residues. The CDR3 region is CASSGDRGASYEQYF. As DNA, the CDR3 is TGTGCCAGCAGCGGGGACAGGGGGGCCTCCTACGAGCAGTACTTC.

The chain is built from TRBV3-1 (or the pseudogene TRBV3-2) and TRBJ2-1, with TRBD1 matching 11 bases. After removal of 4 bases from V and 7 bases from J, the junction contained 6 bases not matched to a gene. Germline assignment: CDR1 LGHDT and CDR2 YNNKEL (reference sequence). The CDR3 consists of 15 residues. CDR3: CASSRRTGGINEQFF. The DNA of the CDR3 is TGTGCCAGCAGCCGTCGGACAGGGGGCATTAATGAGCAGTTCTTC.

The chain recombines TRBV24-1 with TRBJ1-2, with 9 bases fitting TRBD1. The J segment lost 0 bases and the V segment lost 4 bases, leaving 5 bases of the junction unmatched. The germline gives CDR1 KGHDR, CDR2 SFDVKD. The CDR3 spans 16 residues. This CDR3 reads CATSDRRTGANYGYTF. The CDR3 region has the DNA TGTGCCACCAGTGACCGACGGACAGGGGCTAACTATGGCTACACCTTC.